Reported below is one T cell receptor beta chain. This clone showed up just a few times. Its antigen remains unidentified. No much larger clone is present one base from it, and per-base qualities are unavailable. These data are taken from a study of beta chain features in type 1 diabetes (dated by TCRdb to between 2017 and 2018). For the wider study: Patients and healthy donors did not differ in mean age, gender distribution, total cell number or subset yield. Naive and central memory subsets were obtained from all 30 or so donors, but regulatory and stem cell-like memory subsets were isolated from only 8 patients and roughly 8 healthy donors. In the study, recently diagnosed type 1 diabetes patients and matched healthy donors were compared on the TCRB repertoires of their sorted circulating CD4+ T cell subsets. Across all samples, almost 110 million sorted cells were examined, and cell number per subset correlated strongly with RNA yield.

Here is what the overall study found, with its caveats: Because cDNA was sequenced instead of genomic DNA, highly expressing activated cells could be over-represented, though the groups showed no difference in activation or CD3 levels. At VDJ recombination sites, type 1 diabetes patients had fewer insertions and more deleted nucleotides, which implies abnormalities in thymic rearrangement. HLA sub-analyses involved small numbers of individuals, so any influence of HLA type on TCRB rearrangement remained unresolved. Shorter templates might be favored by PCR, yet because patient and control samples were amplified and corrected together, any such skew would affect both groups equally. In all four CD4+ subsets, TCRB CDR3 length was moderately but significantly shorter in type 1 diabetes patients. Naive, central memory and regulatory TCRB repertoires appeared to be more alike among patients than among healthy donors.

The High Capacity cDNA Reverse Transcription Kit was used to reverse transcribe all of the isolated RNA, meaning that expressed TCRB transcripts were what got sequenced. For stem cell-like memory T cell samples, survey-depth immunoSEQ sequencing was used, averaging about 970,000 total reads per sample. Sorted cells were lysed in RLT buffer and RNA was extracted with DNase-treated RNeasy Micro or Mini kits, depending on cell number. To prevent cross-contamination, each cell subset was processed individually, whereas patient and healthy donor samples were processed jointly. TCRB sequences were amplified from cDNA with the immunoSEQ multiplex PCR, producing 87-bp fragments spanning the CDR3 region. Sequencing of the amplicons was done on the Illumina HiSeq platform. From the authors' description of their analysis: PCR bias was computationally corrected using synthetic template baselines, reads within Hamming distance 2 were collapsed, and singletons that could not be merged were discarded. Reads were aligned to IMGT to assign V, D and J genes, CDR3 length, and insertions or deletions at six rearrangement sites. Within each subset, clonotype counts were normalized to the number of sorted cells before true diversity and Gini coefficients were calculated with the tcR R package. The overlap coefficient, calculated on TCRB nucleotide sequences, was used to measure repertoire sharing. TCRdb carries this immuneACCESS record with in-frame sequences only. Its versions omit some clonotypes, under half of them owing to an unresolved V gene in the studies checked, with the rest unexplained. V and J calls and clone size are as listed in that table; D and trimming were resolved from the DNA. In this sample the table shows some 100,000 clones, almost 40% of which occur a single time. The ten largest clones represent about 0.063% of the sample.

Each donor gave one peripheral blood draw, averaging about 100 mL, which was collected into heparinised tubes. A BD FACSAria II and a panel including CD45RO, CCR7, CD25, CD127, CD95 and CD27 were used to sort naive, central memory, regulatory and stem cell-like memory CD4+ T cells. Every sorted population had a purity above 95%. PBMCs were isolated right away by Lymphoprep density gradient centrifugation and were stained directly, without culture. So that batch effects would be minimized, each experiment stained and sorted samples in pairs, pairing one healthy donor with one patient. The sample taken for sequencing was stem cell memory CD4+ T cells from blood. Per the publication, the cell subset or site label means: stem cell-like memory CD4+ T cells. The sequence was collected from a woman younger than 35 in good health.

The DNA is as follows: TGCGCCAGCAGCCAAGATCCATTGACTACTGAAGCTTTCTTT. Its protein is CASSQDPLTTEAFF. The V and J segments used are TRBV4-3 and TRBJ1-1; a confident D gene designation cannot be given. From cysteine to phenylalanine, the CDR3 is 14 amino acids long. The entry retains the CDR3 DNA only, 42 bases that are in frame from base 1. V is clipped by 0 bases and J by 5 bases, and the sequence between their germline boundaries is 10 bases long. The germline V gene yields LGHNA for CDR1 and YSLEER for CDR2.